This T cell receptor beta chain was recovered during a study of cytomegalovirus exposure and HLA in healthy donors. In regard to this clone: Its antigen is currently unknown.

The PCR had 60 Vbeta and 13 Jbeta primers. Generated by immunoSEQ multiplex PCR, the TCRdb table keeps only in-frame clones and is missing some. The table includes under 150,000 clones, 82% detected once. The CDR3 contains 15 residues. CDR1 is MNHNY, CDR2 SVGAGI, per germline (reference sequence). The V end was cut by 2 bases, the J end by 2 bases, with 12 bases between. The study, taken as a whole, reports: The Asian-associated ancestry cluster reportedly had fewer N-insertions than the roughly 670-donor mean in a later analysis.

This clonotype originated in a male donor in good health and CMV-seronegative. V gene TRBV6-6 combines with J gene TRBJ2-5; possibly TRBD1 for D (6 bases). What was sequenced was PBMCs. Here the CDR3 DNA reads TGTGCCAGCAGTTACCCAGCCGGACAGCAAGAGACCCAGTACTTC. Amino acids: CASSYPAGQQETQYF.